The rows below give T cell receptor beta chains drawn from one sample of a study of spatial heterogeneity in lung cancer. One entry per CDR3 protein results from TCRdb running MiXCR on the 5' RACE reads. The table has 30,000 to 45,000 distinct CDR3 sequences, about 7.2% seen once; the top ten hold approximately 28%. The sample in question was PBMCs, obtained at surgery. The receptors shown here come from a female donor with early-stage non-small cell lung cancer. The CDR3 runs from the conserved cysteine through the conserved F or W. The order of the fields is clone size, D gene, J gene, V gene, CDR3 DNA, CDR3 protein. D genes are given only for firm matches. Size is stated for part of the rows, as once, few or many counts, or as a class when the clone is expanded.

abundance: .
d_gene: TRBD2
j_gene: TRBJ2-1
v_gene: TRBV20-1
CDR3nt: TGCAGTGCTAGAGGACTAGCGGTCTCCTACAATGAGCAGTTCTTC
CDR3aa: CSARGLAVSYNEQFF

abundance: .
d_gene: .
j_gene: TRBJ2-5
v_gene: TRBV5-1
CDR3nt: TGCGCCAGCAGCTTGGTTGAGACCCAGTACTTC
CDR3aa: CASSLVETQYF

abundance: many
d_gene: .
j_gene: TRBJ2-1
v_gene: TRBV20-1
CDR3nt: TGCAGTGCTAGAGATCTTGGTCGAAGCCTGGTCAATGAGCAGTTCTTC
CDR3aa: CSARDLGRSLVNEQFF

abundance: few
d_gene: .
j_gene: TRBJ2-7
v_gene: TRBV6-5
CDR3nt: TGTGCCAGCAGTCGGCCCGATTACTACGAGCAGTACTTC
CDR3aa: CASSRPDYYEQYF

abundance: many
d_gene: TRBD1
j_gene: TRBJ2-2
v_gene: TRBV6-6
CDR3nt: TGTGCCAGCAGTCAAGGACAGGGGGACACCGGGGAGCTGTTTTTT
CDR3aa: CASSQGQGDTGELFF

abundance: many
d_gene: .
j_gene: TRBJ2-1
v_gene: TRBV6-2/TRBV6-3
CDR3nt: TGTGCCAGCAATTCCGATACAGGGGAGCAGTTCTTC
CDR3aa: CASNSDTGEQFF

abundance: many
d_gene: .
j_gene: TRBJ1-5
v_gene: TRBV30
CDR3nt: TGTGCCTGGAAAGGCACTAGCAATCAGCCCCAGCATTTT
CDR3aa: CAWKGTSNQPQHF

abundance: .
d_gene: .
j_gene: TRBJ2-5
v_gene: TRBV9
CDR3nt: TGTGCCAGCAGCCTCCGGGACATTGGGGGGGAGACCCAGTACTTC
CDR3aa: CASSLRDIGGETQYF

abundance: many
d_gene: TRBD2
j_gene: TRBJ2-1
v_gene: TRBV6-2/TRBV6-3
CDR3nt: TGTGCCAGCAGTGACCACATAGCGGGAGACCCAAGGGGTTACAATGAGCAGTTCTTC
CDR3aa: CASSDHIAGDPRGYNEQFF

abundance: once
d_gene: .
j_gene: TRBJ2-3
v_gene: TRBV12-3/TRBV12-4
CDR3nt: TGTGCCAGCCAGAGCTTCCTAGGCCCAGATACGCAGTATTTT
CDR3aa: CASQSFLGPDTQYF

abundance: few
d_gene: .
j_gene: TRBJ1-1
v_gene: TRBV12-3/TRBV12-4
CDR3nt: TGTGCCAGCAGTCCTATGACCGGGACCACAACTTTCTTT
CDR3aa: CASSPMTGTTTFF

abundance: few
d_gene: .
j_gene: TRBJ2-7
v_gene: TRBV7-2
CDR3nt: TGTGCCAGCAGCTCGGGATCCACCTACGAGCAGTACTTC
CDR3aa: CASSSGSTYEQYF

abundance: many
d_gene: TRBD2
j_gene: TRBJ2-1
v_gene: TRBV6-6
CDR3nt: TGTGCCAGCAGGAGAGCGGGAGGGACCTACAATGAGCAGTTCTTC
CDR3aa: CASRRAGGTYNEQFF

abundance: many
d_gene: .
j_gene: TRBJ2-1
v_gene: TRBV6-2/TRBV6-3
CDR3nt: TGTGCCAGCAGTTACTGGGGAAATGAGCAGTTCTTC
CDR3aa: CASSYWGNEQFF

abundance: many
d_gene: TRBD1
j_gene: TRBJ2-7
v_gene: TRBV6-6
CDR3nt: TGTGCCAGCAGACCCGGGACAGGGCTGGAGCAGTACTTC
CDR3aa: CASRPGTGLEQYF

abundance: .
d_gene: TRBD1
j_gene: TRBJ2-2
v_gene: TRBV27
CDR3nt: TGTGCCAGCAGTCCAATCTTCGGGACAGGTCCCGGGGAGCTGTTTTTT
CDR3aa: CASSPIFGTGPGELFF

abundance: .
d_gene: TRBD1
j_gene: TRBJ2-5
v_gene: TRBV30
CDR3nt: TGTGCCTGGAGTGATGGGACAGGGCGATTAGAGACCCAGTACTTC
CDR3aa: CAWSDGTGRLETQYF

abundance: few
d_gene: .
j_gene: TRBJ1-2
v_gene: TRBV7-2
CDR3nt: TGTGCCAGCAGCTCCCGTCCGCCCTATGGCTACACCTTC
CDR3aa: CASSSRPPYGYTF

abundance: many
d_gene: TRBD1
j_gene: TRBJ1-1
v_gene: TRBV5-1
CDR3nt: TGCGCCAGCAGCCCCGGACAGGGAGGGACTGAAGCTTTCTTT
CDR3aa: CASSPGQGGTEAFF

abundance: .
d_gene: .
j_gene: TRBJ2-3
v_gene: TRBV5-8
CDR3nt: TGTGCCAGCAGCCCAGGGACTAGCACAGATACGCAGTATTTT
CDR3aa: CASSPGTSTDTQYF

abundance: many
d_gene: TRBD2
j_gene: TRBJ2-7
v_gene: TRBV29-1
CDR3nt: TGCAGCGCACGGACTAGCGGGAGTCCCAGGACGGGGGAGCAGTACTTC
CDR3aa: CSARTSGSPRTGEQYF

abundance: many
d_gene: .
j_gene: TRBJ1-6
v_gene: TRBV7-9
CDR3nt: TGTGCCAGCAGCGAAAGGGACCGTAATTCACCCCTCCACTTT
CDR3aa: CASSERDRNSPLHF

abundance: many
d_gene: .
j_gene: TRBJ2-7
v_gene: TRBV20-1
CDR3nt: TGCAGTGCTAGAGATCAGGGTATCACCTACGAGCAGTACTTC
CDR3aa: CSARDQGITYEQYF

abundance: many
d_gene: .
j_gene: TRBJ1-1
v_gene: TRBV5-1
CDR3nt: TGCGCCAGCAGCCCCGACCTGGACACTGAAGCTTTCTTT
CDR3aa: CASSPDLDTEAFF

abundance: many
d_gene: .
j_gene: TRBJ1-4
v_gene: TRBV7-9
CDR3nt: TGTGCCAGCAGCTTAATACAGGGAGGTAAAAAACTGTTTTTT
CDR3aa: CASSLIQGGKKLFF

abundance: many
d_gene: TRBD1
j_gene: TRBJ2-1
v_gene: TRBV7-3
CDR3nt: TGTGCCAGCAGCTTAATCGGGACAGGGGTTTCCAATGAGCAGTTCTTC
CDR3aa: CASSLIGTGVSNEQFF

abundance: many
d_gene: .
j_gene: TRBJ1-4
v_gene: TRBV18
CDR3nt: TGTGCCAGCTCACCACAGGGGATTGAAAAACTGTTTTTT
CDR3aa: CASSPQGIEKLFF

abundance: many
d_gene: TRBD1
j_gene: TRBJ2-7
v_gene: TRBV5-1
CDR3nt: TGCGCCAGCAGCTTGGGACAGGGCGAGCAGTACTTC
CDR3aa: CASSLGQGEQYF

abundance: .
d_gene: TRBD2
j_gene: TRBJ2-3
v_gene: TRBV5-6
CDR3nt: TGTGCCAGCAGCTTCTTCACTCTAGCGGGGGGCTCAGATACGCAGTATTTT
CDR3aa: CASSFFTLAGGSDTQYF

abundance: many
d_gene: TRBD2
j_gene: TRBJ2-7
v_gene: TRBV6-1
CDR3nt: TGTGCCAGCAGTGCTCTAGCGGGGGTCACCTACGAGCAGTACTTC
CDR3aa: CASSALAGVTYEQYF

abundance: many
d_gene: .
j_gene: TRBJ2-5
v_gene: TRBV5-1
CDR3nt: TGCGCCAGCAGCCTCCCTGGAGAGACCCAGTACTTC
CDR3aa: CASSLPGETQYF

abundance: few
d_gene: .
j_gene: TRBJ1-1
v_gene: TRBV4-1
CDR3nt: TGCGCCAGCAGCCTAGAGCCCGGGACACTAGAAGCTTTCTTT
CDR3aa: CASSLEPGTLEAFF

abundance: many
d_gene: .
j_gene: TRBJ1-1
v_gene: TRBV12-3/TRBV12-4
CDR3nt: TGTGCCAGCAGTTTGTATTCTCATGAAGCTTTCTTT
CDR3aa: CASSLYSHEAFF

abundance: .
d_gene: .
j_gene: TRBJ2-1
v_gene: TRBV28
CDR3nt: TGTGCCAGCACCACTAACAATGAGCAGTTCTTC
CDR3aa: CASTTNNEQFF

abundance: many
d_gene: .
j_gene: TRBJ2-1
v_gene: TRBV14
CDR3nt: TGTGCCAGCAGCCAAGAATTTCGTCAATCCTACAATGAGCAGTTCTTC
CDR3aa: CASSQEFRQSYNEQFF

abundance: many
d_gene: .
j_gene: TRBJ2-7
v_gene: TRBV7-2
CDR3nt: TGTGCCAGCAGCTTAATGGGGGTGGAATCCTACGAGCAGTACTTC
CDR3aa: CASSLMGVESYEQYF

abundance: many
d_gene: .
j_gene: TRBJ2-6
v_gene: TRBV5-8
CDR3nt: TGTGCCAGCAGCTTGGATCTAGGTGGGGCCAACGTCCTGACTTTC
CDR3aa: CASSLDLGGANVLTF

abundance: .
d_gene: .
j_gene: TRBJ2-3
v_gene: TRBV9
CDR3nt: TGTGCCAGCAGCTCTCGTGGGACCCTCGATACGCAGTATTTT
CDR3aa: CASSSRGTLDTQYF

abundance: many
d_gene: .
j_gene: TRBJ2-5
v_gene: TRBV9
CDR3nt: TGTGCCAGCAGCGAGGGCGGTGCGGTACAAGAGACCCAGTACTTC
CDR3aa: CASSEGGAVQETQYF

abundance: many
d_gene: .
j_gene: TRBJ1-4
v_gene: TRBV20-1
CDR3nt: TGCAGTGCTATCGACAGGCCGAATGAAAAACTGTTTTTT
CDR3aa: CSAIDRPNEKLFF

abundance: many
d_gene: TRBD2
j_gene: TRBJ2-3
v_gene: TRBV29-1
CDR3nt: TGCAGCGTTGATCCCCTTAGCGGGAGGCGGACAGATACGCAGTATTTT
CDR3aa: CSVDPLSGRRTDTQYF

abundance: few
d_gene: .
j_gene: TRBJ1-1
v_gene: TRBV28
CDR3nt: TGTGCCAGCAGTTTACAGGGGACGAACACTGAAGCTTTCTTT
CDR3aa: CASSLQGTNTEAFF

abundance: .
d_gene: .
j_gene: TRBJ1-3
v_gene: TRBV13
CDR3nt: TGTGCCAGCAGCTTAGAAGTGGGTTCTGGAAACACCATATATTTT
CDR3aa: CASSLEVGSGNTIYF